This TCR beta chain was documented in a study of T cell repertoires in enteric fever (dated by TCRdb to 2016 to 2018). Regarding the complete study: Using volunteers experimentally challenged with Salmonella Typhi or Paratyphi A, the study rebuilt the Salmonella-specific repertoire of circulating effector CD4+ T cells. Mass cytometry was used to identify circulating effector CD4+ T cells responding to Salmonella infection. T cells were stained, including ex vivo, with tetramers loaded with CdtB(105-125) peptide variants (SP110Y, ST110H). Four approaches were merged in the work: T cell receptor sequencing, unbiased single-cell cloning, mass cytometry and live fluorescence barcoding.

Points the paper makes about the study in general: S. Typhi- and S. Paratyphi A-specific immunodominant T cell antigens were identified as HlyE and CdtB, respectively. Cross-reactive responses against distantly related Salmonella serovars, as well as clones recognizing antigens unique to S. Typhi or S. Paratyphi A, were included among the expanded clonotypes. Single amino acid variations in the immunodominant proteins CdtB and PhoN appeared to drive accumulation of T cells not cross-reacting between serovars.

From its cysteine to its phenylalanine, the CDR3 spans 15 amino acids. Kept here is only the CDR3 DNA, which spans 45 bases and is read in frame from base 1. CDR1 SGHRS and CDR2 YFSETQ are derived from the germline V gene. This clonotype appeared a few times. Its antigen is not yet known. The junction shows a germline mismatch at one end, possibly a read error. Sequencer: Illumina MiSeq. TCRdb reworked the public reads: Q25 trimming with fastp, MiXCR clone assembly, productive beta chains retained. Rows with a matching CDR3 protein are joined into one entry that keeps the most common DNA and genes. The sample table shows about 1,500 distinct CDR3 sequences, and under 40% are seen once. The ten largest clones represent approximately 20% of the sample.

The source is a human donor with Salmonella enteric fever, either typhoid or paratyphoid (not recorded which). This receptor chain uses TRBV5-1 and TRBJ2-2; the D gene is perhaps TRBD2, on 5 matching bases. Sequences were obtained from CCR7- CD38- CD4+ T cells from PBMCs. The DNA sequence is given as TGCTCCAGCAGCTTTAGTAGCGTCAGAACCGGGGAGCTGTTTTTT. Its coded protein is CSSSFSSVRTGELFF.